This TCR beta chain was sequenced in a study of CXCR3-negative and CXCR3-positive naive CD8 T cells. Study results and caveats: Naive subsets were similarly diverse, while memory CD8+ repertoires were much less diverse. TRB CDR3 properties served as the basis for inferring TCR strength, and surface CD5 was comparable between naive subsets. Relative to CXCR3-negative naive cells, CXCR3-positive naive cells had more hydrophobic TRB CDR3s.

TRB cDNA was prepared as libraries by UMI-labeled 5' RACE. Following a re-call of the 5' RACE reads, TCRdb has one entry per CDR3 protein and lacks DNA. The repertoire table contains roughly 4,700 distinct CDR3 sequences. Turning to this clonotype: Its specificity is not known.

The clonotype comes from a human donor in good health. Some clones in this sample may be carry-over from other donors' samples. Specimen: naive CXCR3+ CD8+ T cells from blood. The sample's subset: CD45RO-CCR7+CD27+CD95- naive CD8+ T cells expressing CXCR3 (TNR3+).

CDR3 protein: CASSLVAGGPNTQYF. The V gene is TRBV2, the J gene TRBJ2-3; the TCRdb D gene call, TRBD2, has no DNA to confirm it. Per germline, CDR1 SNHLY and CDR2 FYNNEI. The CDR3 is 15 residues long.